These 5 T cell receptor beta chains were sequenced from one sample in a study of blood T cell repertoires in COVID-19 (dated by TCRdb to the early 2020s). The library was made by the immunoSEQ multiplex PCR assay. In TCRdb, the immuneACCESS table is reduced to in-frame sequences with V and J assigned. These tables do not hold every clone; where another copy was compared, an unresolved V gene accounts for under half, and the others remain unexplained. In this sample the table shows 200,000 to 250,000 clones, approximately 79% of which occur a single time. The ten largest clones take up 4% of the sample. The sample taken for sequencing was peripheral blood. The source is a woman aged 35 to 49 with active or convalescent COVID-19.

V usage is TRBV19 and J usage is TRBJ2-5; 7 bases agree with TRBD2. V gave up 4 bases and J gave up 0 bases; unmatched junction bases: 8. The CDR3 covers 16 residues. The germline gives CDR1 LNHDA, CDR2 SQIVND (reference sequence). The CDR3 bases are TGTGCCAGTAGTACCCTGTGGGGGGGGGACCAAGAGACCCAGTACTTC. It is translated as CASSTLWGGDQETQYF.

V usage is TRBV9 and J usage is TRBJ1-2, with TRBD1 matching over 11 bases. The CDR3 length is 15 residues. The V gene's germline CDR1 is SGDLS and CDR2 YYNGEE. The V gene end was trimmed by 2 bases and the J gene end by 4 bases; junction bases not matched to a gene: 4. The DNA for the CDR3 is TGTGCCAGCAGCGTTAGGACAGGGGGCAGCTATGGCTACACCTTC. This translates into CASSVRTGGSYGYTF.

DNA for the CDR3: TGTGCCAGCAGCATCGGGGGATACGAGCAGTACTTC. This gives the protein CASSIGGYEQYF. The chain has TRBV13 and TRBJ2-7; maybe TRBD2 (6 bases). Trimming cost V 5 bases and J 4 bases, with 9 bases left between them. Per the germline V gene, CDR1 is PRHDT and CDR2 is FYEKMQ (reference sequence). The CDR3 runs 12 residues.

V and J are TRBV18 and TRBJ2-7; D is unresolved. From germline, CDR1 is KGHSH and CDR2 LQKENI. V was pared by 2 bases and J by 3 bases, with 8 bases between. This CDR3 has 13 amino acids. The CDR3: CASSPYLSYEQYF. The CDR3 DNA reads as TGTGCCAGCTCACCATATCTGAGCTACGAGCAGTACTTC. Using reference TRBV18 and TRBJ2-7 for the parts outside the CDR3, the full variable domain is NAGVMQNPRHLVRRRGQEARLRCSPMKGHSHVYWYRQLPEEGLKFMVYLQKENIIDESGMPKERFSAEFPKEGPSILRIQQVVRGDSAAYFCASSPYLSYEQYFGPGTRLTVT.

V is TRBV4-2 and J is TRBJ2-4; TRBD1 agrees at 9 bases. The V and J ends lost 2 bases and 7 bases, in that order; junction bases with no gene match: 9. Germline V gene lookup returns CDR1 LGHNA and CDR2 YNFKEQ. This CDR3 region has 16 residues. DNA of the CDR3: TGTGCCAGCAGCCAACCCCCGGGACAGGGCTTTAACATTCAGTACTTC. Protein product: CASSQPPGQGFNIQYF.